The 20 T cell receptor delta chains in this list originate from one sample, sequenced in a study of gamma-delta chains in newborns, infants, children. TCRdb re-processed the reads using CATT. The sample lists 2,000 to 3,000 delta-chain clones, roughly 1% occurring once. Material for sequencing was blood. The receptor set was obtained from a child who was a newborn, infant or young child, either healthy, febrile or measles-vaccinated (not recorded which).

This clone was picked up a small number of times. Only one base separates this from a far larger clonotype, so it likely reflects a read error. In the same sample, other DNA sequences code for this CDR3. The V and J genes are TRDV2 and TRDJ2; perhaps TRDD3 as D (5 bases). Germline CDR1 reads GEAIGNYY; CDR2 reads EKD. V gave up 3 bases and J gave up 4 bases, with 14 bases separating them. The CDR3 has 15 residues. The CDR3 nucleotides are TGTGCCTGTGACTTTCTGGGTGATGAGACAGCACAACTCTTCTTT. It yields the protein CACDFLGDETAQLFF.

With regard to this clone: A far larger clone is one base from this, pointing to a likely read error. The rearrangement links TRDV2 to TRDJ3, with TRDD3 matching 7 bases. There are 18 residues in the CDR3. Germline assignment: CDR1 GEAIGNYY and CDR2 EKD. The CDR3 loop reads CACDTVLGSSWDIRQMFF. The CDR3 region has the DNA TGTGCCTGTGACACCGTACTGGGGAGCTCCTGGGACATCCGACAGATGTTTTTC.

A remark on this clone: This likely reflects a read error, since a far larger clone is one base away. Other DNA sequences in this specimen translate into the identical CDR3. This rearrangement joins TRDV2 to TRDJ3; maybe TRDD3 (5 bases). Germline values: CDR1 GEAIGNYY, CDR2 EKD. This CDR3 contains 17 residues. CDR3 protein: CACDTVGGSWDTRQMFF. DNA of the CDR3: TGTGCCTGCGACACCGTCGGGGGTTCCTGGGACACCCGACAGATGTTTTTC.

This clone came up a few times. TCRdb shows a much larger clone's protein in place of this DNA's translation, and the two differ at residue 3, likely through a read error; the protein shown is translated from the DNA. V is TRDV2 and J is TRDJ2; 8 bases line up with TRDD3. The CDR3 has 14 amino acids. Germline CDR1 is GEAIGNYY and CDR2 is EKD. The CDR3 region is CARDTWGMTAQLFF. CDR3 DNA: TGTGCCCGTGACACCTGGGGGATGACAGCACAACTCTTCTTT.

This clone was seen more than once but under ten times. The amino acid sequence in TCRdb belongs to a much larger clone and departs from this DNA's translation at residue 15, likely a sequencing read error; the sequence shown is translated from the DNA. This chain uses TRDV2 with TRDJ3, with 10 bases that match TRDD3. Germline lookup yields CDR1 GEAIGNYY and CDR2 EKD. The CDR3 covers 18 residues. The CDR3 bases are TGTGCCTGTGACACCGTGGGGGATACATCCTGGGACACCCGACCGATGTTTTTC. Translating gives CACDTVGDTSWDTRPMFF.

On this clone: A far larger clone is a single base away, which makes a read error likely. Other DNA sequences in the same sample also yield this CDR3. V and J are TRDV2 and TRDJ1; 8 bases line up with TRDD3. Trimming cost V 6 bases and J 0 bases; bases outside gene matches: 8. The CDR3 length is 15 residues. Germline-derived CDR1 and CDR2 are GEAIGNYY and EKD. The CDR3 nucleotides read TGTGCCTGTCTCGGACTACTGGGGGACACCGATAAACTCATCTTT. As protein: CACLGLLGDTDKLIF.

This clone qualifies as medium-sized (0.01 to 0.1%). One end of the junction varies from germline; a read error may be responsible. V and J are TRDV2 and TRDJ2, with D possibly TRDD3 on 6 matching bases. Germline-derived CDR1 and CDR2 are GEAIGNYY and EKD. The CDR3 consists of 15 residues. The CDR3 DNA sequence: TGTGCCTGTGACCCCCTGGGGCCTTTGGCAGCACAACTCTTCTTT. The encoded protein is CACDPLGPLAAQLFF.

This clone has more than one count but fewer than ten. Since a far larger clone is one base different, this is likely a read error. The sample carries other DNA sequences with the same CDR3. The rearrangement links TRDV2 to TRDJ3; weak D call: TRDD3 (5 bases). The CDR3 is 20 residues long. CDR1 is GEAIGNYY, CDR2 EKD, per germline. In DNA, the CDR3 is TGTGCCTGCGACACCGTTCCGGGGACTGCTGGCTCCTGGGACACCCGACAGATGTTTTTC. This sequence encodes CACDTVPGTAGSWDTRQMFF.

With respect to this clone: TCRdb assigns this DNA the protein of a much larger clone, which departs from its translation at residue 7; this likely reflects a read error, and the protein shown comes from translating the DNA. The genes are TRDV2 and TRDJ3, with 8 bases lining up with TRDD3. The germline gives CDR1 GEAIGNYY, CDR2 EKD. This CDR3 has 19 amino acids. The junction had 8 bases not matched to a gene; V was cut back by 2 bases and J by 0 bases. The CDR3 DNA follows: TGTGCCTGTGACAAACTGTGGGATACGCGCTCCTGGGACACCCGACAGATGTTTTTC. Translation: CACDKLWDTRSWDTRQMFF.

Remarks on this clone: A much larger clone differs by one base, so this may be a read error. The identical CDR3 is also encoded by other nucleotide sequences in the sample. J is TRDJ3 and V is TRDV2; tentative D call: TRDD3 (6 bases). V shed 0 bases and J shed 0 bases, with 14 bases lying between them. CDR1 is GEAIGNYY, CDR2 EKD, per germline. The CDR3 loop spans 19 amino acids. For the CDR3, the DNA is TGTGCCTGTGACACCGTTGCCGGGGGACACTCCTGGGACACCCGACAGATGTTTTTC. This encodes CACDTVAGGHSWDTRQMFF.

This clone ranks as large. Other DNA sequences in this specimen translate into the identical CDR3. The chain uses TRDV2 and TRDJ2; no reliable D call. V dropped 2 bases and J dropped 4 bases, with 13 bases sitting between them. The germline V gene encodes CDR1 GEAIGNYY and CDR2 EKD. This CDR3 spans 15 amino acids. In DNA, the CDR3 is TGTGCCTGTGACAGGTTAAGGGAATCGACAGCACAACTCTTCTTT. Amino acid sequence: CACDRLRESTAQLFF.

This clone was seen only a few times. Given a much more abundant clone one base away, this may be a read error. CDR3 bases: TGTGCCTGTGACGGTACTGGGGGATACGCTAGCTCCTGGGACACCCGACAGATGTTTTTC. It is translated as CACDGTGGYASSWDTRQMFF. The rearrangement joins TRDV2 to TRDJ3, with TRDD3 identical over 13 bases. The CDR3 spans 20 residues. With 3 bases clipped from V and 0 bases from J, the junction kept 7 bases outside the gene matches. Looked up from germline, CDR1 is GEAIGNYY and CDR2 is EKD.

Turning to this clone: A much larger clonotype is one base distant, so this may be a read error. The genes are TRDV2 and TRDJ3; 10 bases are shared with TRDD3. The CDR3 is 23 residues long. From germline, CDR1 is GEAIGNYY and CDR2 EKD. CDR3: CACDTLTLTGGLMSSWDTRQTFF. The CDR3 region has the DNA TGTGCCTGTGACACGCTAACTCTTACTGGGGGATTAATGAGCTCCTGGGACACCCGACAGACGTTTTTC.

By its share, this clone is medium-sized (0.01 to 0.1%). Other DNA sequences in this specimen translate into the identical CDR3. This rearrangement joins TRDV2 to TRDJ3; 8 positions agree with TRDD3. This CDR3 spans 23 amino acids. Germline V gene data show CDR1 as GEAIGNYY and CDR2 as EKD. V dropped 0 bases and J dropped 0; count of bases not matched to a gene: 18. The CDR3, as DNA: TGTGCCTGTGACACCGTCCTTCTTTCTGGGGGAATTCCCGCCTCCTGGGACACCCGACAGATGTTTTTC. It codes for CACDTVLLSGGIPASWDTRQMFF.

There are a few counts of this clone. This may come from a read error, since a much larger clone is one base off. Within the sample, other DNA sequences also encode this same CDR3. The V call is TRDV1, the J call TRDJ2; D possibly matches TRDD2 or TRDD3 (5 bases each). This CDR3 contains 19 residues. Germline V CDR1 and CDR2: TSWWSYY, QGS. The CDR3 protein is CALGDRTSPYGPLTAQLFF. The DNA of the CDR3 is TGCGCTCTTGGGGACCGAACTTCCCCTTACGGTCCCTTGACAGCACAACTCTTCTTT.

To note about this clone: TCRdb attributes to this sequence the protein of a much larger clone, which differs from the DNA translation at residue 16; a read error is likely, and the protein displayed is translated from the DNA. V and J are TRDV2 and TRDJ3, with 11 positions matching TRDD3. Germline CDR1 reads GEAIGNYY; CDR2 reads EKD. The CDR3 length is 19 residues. CDR3 loop: CACDTWGIRSSWDTRRMFF. For the CDR3, the DNA is TGTGCCTGTGACACCTGGGGGATACGGAGCTCCTGGGACACCCGACGGATGTTTTTC.

This clone was counted only a few times. The TCRdb record carries a much larger clone's protein, which differs from this DNA's translation at residue 6; a read error is the likely cause, and the protein listed here is the DNA translation. The chain links TRDV2 to TRDJ3, with 9 bases aligning to TRDD3. V lost 0 bases to trimming and J lost 1 base; unmatched junction nucleotides: 3. Germline V gene lookup returns CDR1 GEAIGNYY and CDR2 EKD. This CDR3 comprises 18 residues. The CDR3 bases are TGTGCCTGTGACACCGGGGGGGATACATCCTGGGACACCCGACAGATGTTTTTC. It codes for CACDTGGDTSWDTRQMFF.

Turning to this clone: A far larger clone differs by one base, so this is likely a read error. Within the sample, other DNA sequences also encode this same CDR3. The chain is built from TRDV2 and TRDJ2; 7 bases line up with TRDD3. CDR1 and CDR2 from the germline V gene are GEAIGNYY and EKD. The ends lost 2 bases at V and 0 bases at J; junction bases unmatched: 5. CDR3 length equals 16 residues. The CDR3 DNA reads as TGTGCCTGTGACATCCTAGGGGATACTTTGACAGCACAACTCTTCTTT. It is translated as CACDILGDTLTAQLFF.

This clone came up a few times. The translation of this DNA and the TCRdb protein of a much larger clone differ at residue 10, probably owing to a read error; the protein shown here is translated from the DNA. The CDR3 sequence is CACDLVGDRAAQLFF. The CDR3, as DNA: TGTGCCTGTGACCTGGTAGGGGACCGGGCAGCACAACTCTTCTTT. The chain employs TRDV2 and TRDJ2; weak D call: TRDD3 (5 bases). CDR1 and CDR2 from the germline V gene are GEAIGNYY and EKD. The CDR3 runs 15 residues. V was clipped by 3 bases and J by 6 bases, with 16 bases between them.

This clone was picked up a small number of times. Just one base apart from a much larger clone, this may be a read error. Because the CDR3's place on the DNA is in doubt, the DNA is left out and the CDR3 is given as listed by TCRdb. The V gene is given as TRDV1, and no J gene call is available; the table's D gene call, TRDD3, was not cross checked with the DNA. Germline CDR1 and CDR2: TSWWSYY and QGS. The CDR3 is 18 amino acids in total, end residues counted. CDR3 sequence: CALGEFGTGLDWGGGLIF.